This T cell receptor beta chain emerged from a study of naive and memory T cell subsets. Study-wide results and limits: Possibly reflecting memory cells re-expressing CD45RA, a few larger clonotypes occurred in naive repertoires, especially CD8.

Germline V gives CDR1 SNHLY, CDR2 FYNNEI. The CDR3 contains 16 residues. V dropped 7 bases and J dropped 0 bases, with 18 bases sitting between them. Sequential positive selection took CD4 T cells first, then CD8 T cells. For this clonotype: Its antigen remains unidentified.

Two oligonucleotides, mixed equimolar, formed the beta constant-region primer covering TRBC1 and TRBC2. Four rounds of PCR amplified the ligated cDNA using nested alpha and beta constant-region primers plus SP2. Ligation attached a single-stranded oligonucleotide with a 12-nucleotide UMI and the SP2 primer to the cDNA 3' end. TCRdb re-derived calls from the UMI-ligation and nested PCR reads in MiXCR, one entry per CDR3 protein. This sample has about 150,000 distinct CDR3 sequences, with 22% found just once. The receptor's source is a human donor in good health. The specimen sequenced was naive CD4+ T cells from blood. The chain combines TRBV2 with TRBJ1-1, with D hard to call. The CDR3 reads CASTRDPLSMNTEAFF. The DNA of the CDR3 is TGTGCCAGCACCCGCGACCCATTATCCATGAACACTGAAGCTTTCTTT.